This paragraph reports one T cell receptor beta chain. Its target is not known. This sample stems from a study of cytomegalovirus exposure and HLA in healthy donors. Study-level findings and limits: Generally TCR sequences proved uncommon, though certain public TCRs appeared in numerous donors.

Primers: 60 Vbeta forward and 13 Jbeta reverse. Produced via immunoSEQ multiplex PCR; TCRdb's table is partial and in-frame only. Of 90,000 to 140,000 clones listed, over 75% were seen once; the top ten hold 6.9%. In germline, CDR1 is SQVTM, CDR2 ANQGSEA. The CDR3 has 16 residues. The V and J ends lost 6 bases and 4 bases, in that order; junction bases with no gene match: 13. Sequenced: PBMCs. This TCR was recovered from a man aged 30 to 45 in good health and CMV-seropositive. The gene calls are TRBV29-1 and TRBJ1-5, with 9 nucleotides matching TRBD1. The CDR3 region has the DNA TGCAGCGTAGTAACCGGGACAGGGCCAACTAATCAGCCCCAGCATTTT. Translated: CSVVTGTGPTNQPQHF.